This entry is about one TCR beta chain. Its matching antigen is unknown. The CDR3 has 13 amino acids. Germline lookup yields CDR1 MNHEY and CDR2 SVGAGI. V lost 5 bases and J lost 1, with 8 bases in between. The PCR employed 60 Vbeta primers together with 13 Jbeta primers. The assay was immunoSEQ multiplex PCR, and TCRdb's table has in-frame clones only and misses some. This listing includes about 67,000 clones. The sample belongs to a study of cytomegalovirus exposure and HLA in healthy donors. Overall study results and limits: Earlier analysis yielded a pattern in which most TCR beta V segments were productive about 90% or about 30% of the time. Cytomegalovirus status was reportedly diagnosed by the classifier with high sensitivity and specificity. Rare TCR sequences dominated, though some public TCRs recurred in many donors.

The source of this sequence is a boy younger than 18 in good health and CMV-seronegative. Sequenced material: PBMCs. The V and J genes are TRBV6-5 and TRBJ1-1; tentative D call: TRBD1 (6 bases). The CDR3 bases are TGTGCCAGCAGTCGGACAGAGAACACTGAAGCTTTCTTT. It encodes CASSRTENTEAFF.